This T cell receptor (beta chain) was found in a study of blood T cell repertoires in COVID-19. For the study at large: Spain, Italy and the United States supplied samples that represented acute and convalescent COVID-19. PBMCs, B-cell-depleted T cells, or T cells were the source of the cDNA or gDNA that made up the material.

Trimming took off 2 bases at V and 0 bases at J, with 13 bases between the two ends. Germline values: CDR1 ENHRY, CDR2 SYGVKD. The CDR3 contains 16 residues. Some clones are missing from TCRdb's copy, which holds only in-frame ones; the method was immunoSEQ multiplex PCR. The repertoire holds tens of thousands of clones, with about 68% as singletons. Material for sequencing was peripheral blood. This clonotype was sampled from a man aged 45-65 years with active or convalescent COVID-19. The genes are TRBV10-3 and TRBJ1-1; D gene unclear. Here the CDR3 reads CAISEGGRAMNTEAFF. CDR3 DNA sequence: TGTGCCATCAGTGAGGGAGGAAGGGCGATGAACACTGAAGCTTTCTTT.